Below are 28 T cell receptor beta chains sequenced from a single sample in a study of blood T cells in healthy people across ages. Through a sample-barcoded 5' primer and a J-beta primer mix, a second PCR was run for roughly 6 to 12 cycles. Each CDR3 protein gets one entry after TCRdb re-called the 5' RACE reads with MiXCR. The sample comprises more than 800,000 distinct CDR3 sequences, more than 25% of which are singletons, and about 18% rests with the top ten. The sequenced material came from blood. All receptors come from an elderly woman in good health.

This clonotype was recorded many times. J is TRBJ2-3 and V is TRBV5-6; D tentatively reads TRBD1 or TRBD2 (5 bases each). In germline, CDR1 is SGHDT, CDR2 YYEEEE. This CDR3 region has 15 residues. Trimming stripped 0 bases from V and 4 bases from J, with 12 bases between. CDR3: CASSLEVRDADTQYF. The CDR3 DNA reads as TGTGCCAGCAGCTTGGAAGTCAGGGACGCAGATACGCAGTATTTT.

This clonotype was counted at least ten times. The CDR3 region has the DNA TGTGCCAGCAGCGTAGCGGATGAGCAGTTCTTC. It codes for CASSVADEQFF. The rearrangement joins TRBV9 to TRBJ2-1; D uncertain. Germline values: CDR1 SGDLS, CDR2 YYNGEE. V lost 0 bases and J lost 8, with 3 bases in between. The CDR3 spans 11 residues. The full variable domain, completed using reference TRBV9 and TRBJ2-1, is DSGVTQTPKHLITATGQRVTLRCSPRSGDLSVYWYQQSLDQGLQFLIQYYNGEERAKGNILERFSAQQFPDLHSELNLSSLELGDSALYFCASSVADEQFFGPGTRLTVL.

Many counts were recorded for this clonotype. The chain joins TRBV20-1 to TRBJ1-4; a weak D match, TRBD1 (5 bases). CDR3 length: 13 amino acids. Germline V CDR1 and CDR2: DFQATT, SNEGSKA (reference sequence). The V end lost 0 bases, the J end lost 8 bases, and 10 bases lay between the germline ends. The chain's CDR3 is CSARDREGEKLFF. CDR3 nucleotides: TGCAGTGCTAGAGATAGGGAGGGGGAAAAACTGTTTTTT.

In its sample, this clonotype was seen once. The V call is TRBV20-1, the J call TRBJ1-1, with 9 bases fitting TRBD1. This CDR3 contains 13 residues. The V and J ends lost 1 base and 8 bases, in that order; junction bases with no gene match: 5. Per germline, CDR1 DFQATT and CDR2 SNEGSKA (reference sequence). The CDR3 is CSARGDRAREAFF. The CDR3 coding sequence is TGCAGTGCTAGAGGGGACAGGGCCAGGGAAGCTTTCTTT.

Points on this clonotype: This may be a read error, as it is one base from a much larger clone. CDR3 sequence: CASSSEGKTTDTQYF. The CDR3 DNA follows: TGTGCCAGCAGCAGCGAGGGGAAAACCACAGATACGCAGTATTTT. The chain joins TRBV12-3 or TRBV12-4 to TRBJ2-3; possibly TRBD1 or TRBD2 for D (5 bases each). The CDR3 is 15 residues long. Deletions cut 6 bases from V and 2 bases from J, with 15 bases between.

This clonotype was detected only a few times. J is TRBJ1-5 and V is TRBV20-1; D perhaps matches TRBD1 (5 bases). Germline CDR1 reads DFQATT; CDR2 reads SNEGSKA (reference sequence). Trimming removed 1 base at V and 5 bases at J, with 18 bases between. The CDR3 is made up of 16 amino acids. The CDR3: CSARVEFGGNYQPQHF. In nucleotides, the CDR3 is TGCAGTGCTAGAGTTGAATTTGGGGGTAACTATCAGCCCCAGCATTTT.

V is TRBV20-1 and J is TRBJ2-4; possibly TRBD2 for D (6 bases). The J call is uncertain, as TRBJ2-7 better fits the DNA end. CDR1 and CDR2 from the germline V gene are DFQATT and SNEGSKA (reference sequence). CDR3 length: 13 residues. The CDR3: CSALRSGWFEQYF. The CDR3 nucleotides read TGCAGTGCTCTCCGGAGCGGGTGGTTCGAGCAGTACTTC.

Ten or more counts support this clonotype. The chain combines TRBV5-5 with TRBJ2-7; weak D call: TRBD1 (5 bases). Deletions cut 2 bases from V and 2 bases from J, with 14 bases between. Per germline, CDR1 SGHKS and CDR2 YYEKEE (reference sequence). CDR3 length: 15 amino acids. For the CDR3, the DNA is TGTGCCAGCAGCTTAGGGGTGAAGTTTACCTACGAGCAGTACTTC. Translation: CASSLGVKFTYEQYF. Together with reference TRBV5-5 and TRBJ2-7, the CDR3 gives the full variable domain: DAGVTQSPTHLIKTRGQQVTLRCSPISGHKSVSWYQQVLGQGPQFIFQYYEKEERGRGNFPDRFSARQFPNYSSELNVNALLLGDSALYLCASSLGVKFTYEQYFGPGTRLTVT.

This clonotype was seen a handful of times. The chain has TRBV4-2 and TRBJ1-2; 8 bases line up with TRBD1. The V gene's germline CDR1 is LGHNA and CDR2 YNFKEQ. V lost 4 bases, J lost 4 bases, and 8 bases stayed unmatched. The CDR3 has 15 amino acids. CDR3 sequence reads: CASSPGTGGAYGYTF. The CDR3 DNA follows: TGTGCCAGCAGCCCAGGGACAGGAGGCGCCTATGGCTACACCTTC.

V usage is TRBV7-9 and J usage is TRBJ1-1, with a tentative D call TRBD1 (5 bases). The V end lost 5 bases, the J end lost 5 bases, and 27 bases lay between the germline ends. This CDR3 has 18 residues. CDR1 is SEHNR, CDR2 FQNEAQ, per germline (reference sequence). The CDR3 region is CASSPRAPGGRGGTEAFF. As DNA, the CDR3 is TGTGCCAGCAGCCCCCGAGCGCCGGGTGGCCGGGGGGGGACTGAAGCTTTCTTT.

This clonotype has only one observation. The V call is TRBV6-2 or TRBV6-3, the J call TRBJ2-3; 8 positions match TRBD2. Losses at the gene ends were 7 bases for V and 1 base for J; bases not matched to a gene: 7. The CDR3 totals 15 residues. CDR1 is MNHEY and CDR2 is SVGEGT in the germline V gene. The CDR3 loop is CASKSGGAGTDTQYF. DNA of the CDR3: TGTGCCAGCAAGTCCGGGGGGGCGGGCACAGATACGCAGTATTTT.

At least ten counts were recorded for this clonotype. CDR3 residues: CASSLVAGKGTDTQYF. In nucleotides, the CDR3 is TGTGCCAGCAGCTTAGTTGCAGGGAAGGGCACAGATACGCAGTATTTT. J is TRBJ2-3 and V is TRBV11-2; tentatively, D is TRBD1 (5 bases). This CDR3 has 16 amino acids. V lost 1 base and J lost 1, with 12 bases in between. Germline values: CDR1 SGHAT, CDR2 FQNNGV.

This clonotype was seen ten or more times. This sequence joins TRBV12-3 or TRBV12-4 and TRBJ1-2; 8 nucleotides line up with TRBD1. Unmatched junction bases numbered 9, after V lost 8 bases and J lost 7 bases. This CDR3 contains 13 residues. The CDR3, as DNA: TGTGCCAGCTCGGGGCAGGGGGCGCGTGGCTACACCTTC. Residues: CASSGQGARGYTF.

This clonotype showed up many times. The chain recombines TRBV29-1 with TRBJ2-1, with TRBD1 matching 11 bases. The V segment lost 6 bases and the J segment 3 bases; nucleotides outside the gene matches: 7. CDR1 and CDR2 (germline): SQVTM, ANQGSEA. The CDR3 has 15 residues. The chain's CDR3 is CSVATGTGGYNEQFF. CDR3 nucleotides: TGCAGCGTCGCAACCGGGACAGGGGGCTACAATGAGCAGTTCTTC.

This clonotype occurred a few times. The chain carries TRBV7-2 and TRBJ1-5; 7 bases fit TRBD1. This CDR3 contains 15 residues. Per the germline V gene, CDR1 is SGHTA and CDR2 is FQGNSA. Trimming took 1 base from V and 6 from J; bases not matched to a gene: 6. CDR3 amino acids: CASSLGGQAAQPQHF. Written as DNA, the CDR3 is TGTGCCAGCAGCTTAGGTGGACAGGCGGCTCAGCCCCAGCATTTT. Using reference TRBV7-2 and TRBJ1-5 for the parts outside the CDR3, the full variable domain is GAGVSQSPSNKVTEKGKDVELRCDPISGHTALYWYRQSLGQGLEFLIYFQGNSAPDKSGLPSDRFSAERTGGSVSTLTIQRTQQEDSAVYLCASSLGGQAAQPQHFGDGTRLSIL.

This clonotype has only a few counts. The rearrangement uses TRBV7-8 and TRBJ1-1; the match to TRBD1 covers 7 bases. V shed 6 bases, J shed 4 bases, and the junction held 14 bases outside the gene matches. Germline V CDR1 and CDR2: SGHVS, FQNEAQ. The CDR3 is 16 amino acids. The CDR3 protein is CASRGGQSISSTEAFF. The DNA of the CDR3 is TGTGCCAGCAGAGGGGGACAGTCTATTTCGAGCACTGAAGCTTTCTTT.

This clonotype has ten or more counts. The chain carries TRBV7-9 and TRBJ2-7, with D tentatively TRBD1 (6 bases). CDR1 is SEHNR, CDR2 FQNEAQ, per germline (reference sequence). CDR3 length: 10 amino acids. The ends were cut back, 10 bases at V and 12 bases at J, with 16 bases in the middle. CDR3 DNA sequence: TGTGCCATCCGCTCCAGGGACACGTACTTC. It translates to CAIRSRDTYF.

The rearrangement joins TRBV7-2 to TRBJ1-1; no definite D call. V was trimmed by 4 bases and J by 2 bases, leaving 11 bases between them. The CDR3 covers 14 residues. Germline V lookup: CDR1 SGHTA, CDR2 FQGNSA. CDR3 in amino acids: CASSCFQANTEAFF. The CDR3 DNA is TGTGCCAGCAGCTGTTTTCAGGCTAACACTGAAGCTTTCTTT.

The chain combines TRBV3-1 with TRBJ1-2, with D hard to call. Germline CDR1 reads LGHDT; CDR2 reads YNNKEL (reference sequence). The CDR3 consists of 13 residues. V dropped 3 bases and J dropped 4 bases, with 9 bases sitting between them. The CDR3 loop reads CASSQPGVYGYTF. The CDR3 bases are TGTGCCAGCAGCCAGCCTGGCGTCTATGGCTACACCTTC.

This clonotype has a count of ten or more. The chain combines TRBV2 with TRBJ1-2, with 9 bases that match TRBD1. Germline V lookup: CDR1 SNHLY, CDR2 FYNNEI. The CDR3 is 14 residues long. The J segment lost 8 bases and the V segment lost 8 bases, leaving 12 bases of the junction unmatched. CDR3 amino acids: CASAPTLTGGGYTF. CDR3 coding DNA: TGTGCCAGCGCGCCGACCCTGACAGGGGGAGGCTACACCTTC.

At least ten counts were recorded for this clonotype. This chain's CDR3 is CASSPGTGPENEQFF. CDR3 nucleotides: TGCGCCAGCAGCCCCGGGACAGGGCCCGAAAATGAGCAGTTCTTC. The gene calls are TRBV5-1 and TRBJ2-1, with 9 positions matching TRBD1. The V segment lost 4 bases and the J segment 7 bases; nucleotides outside the gene matches: 9. Germline V gene data show CDR1 as SGHRS and CDR2 as YFSETQ. The length of the CDR3 is 15 residues.

The genes are TRBV2 and TRBJ1-5; 10 bases map to TRBD1. There are 15 residues in the CDR3. Unmatched junction bases numbered 5, after V lost 6 bases and J lost 3 bases. Looked up from germline, CDR1 is SNHLY and CDR2 is FYNNEI. The CDR3 nucleotides are TGTGCCAGCAGGCAGACAGGGGGCCTCAATCAGCCCCAGCATTTT. This sequence encodes CASRQTGGLNQPQHF.

This clonotype showed up just a few times. Just one base apart from a much larger clone, this may be a read error. This chain connects TRBV20-1 to TRBJ2-3, with D perhaps TRBD1 (7 bases). The germline gives CDR1 DFQATT, CDR2 SNEGSKA (reference sequence). The V end lost 2 bases, the J end lost 2 bases, and 17 bases lay between the germline ends. The CDR3 contains 16 residues. In DNA form, the CDR3 reads TGCAGTGCTAGATCGGAACGCGGGACAGCCACAGATACGCAGTATTTT. Encoded protein: CSARSERGTATDTQYF.

Ten or more counts support this clonotype. The chain recombines TRBV3-1 with TRBJ2-3; D uncertain. Germline V lookup: CDR1 LGHDT, CDR2 YNNKEL (reference sequence). V was pared by 1 base and J by 4 bases, with 21 bases between. This CDR3 is built from 18 residues. The CDR3 coding sequence is TGTGCCAGCAGCCAAGTTAGTGGTCGGCTAGAATTCTCAGATACGCAGTATTTT. Protein sequence: CASSQVSGRLEFSDTQYF.

This clonotype was picked up many times. The J gene is TRBJ1-6, the V gene TRBV27, with TRBD1 matching 7 bases. Unmatched junction bases numbered 13, after V lost 4 bases and J lost 10 bases. The germline CDR1 and CDR2 sequences are MNHEY and SMNVEV (reference sequence). The CDR3 is 16 residues long. The CDR3 spells CASSSTPTGKDSPLHF. The CDR3 coding sequence is TGTGCCAGCAGTTCCACTCCGACAGGGAAGGACTCACCCCTCCACTTT.

In its sample, this clonotype was seen many times. J is TRBJ2-1 and V is TRBV6-2 or TRBV6-3; 9 bases map to TRBD1. The CDR3 is 14 amino acids. Unmatched junction bases numbered 2, after V lost 6 bases and J lost 2 bases. CDR1 is MNHEY, CDR2 SVGEGT, per germline. In DNA form, the CDR3 reads TGTGCCAGCAGACGACAGGGGGCCTACAATGAGCAGTTCTTC. It yields the protein CASRRQGAYNEQFF.

This rearrangement joins TRBV12-3 or TRBV12-4 to TRBJ2-4; 12 bases agree with TRBD2. V lost 7 bases and J lost 9; bases outside the gene matches: 4. This CDR3 is built from 13 residues. CDR3 residues: CASTSGGGSIQYF. The CDR3 nucleotides are TGTGCCAGCACTAGCGGGGGGGGAAGCATTCAGTACTTC.

Of note for this clonotype: This could be a read error, since a much larger clone is one nucleotide away. The rearrangement links TRBV4-2 to TRBJ2-5; 10 nucleotides match TRBD2. The CDR3 sequence is 18 residues long. Germline CDR1 reads LGHNA; CDR2 reads YNFKEQ. CDR3 protein: CTSSPKGSSGGYQETQYF. The CDR3 DNA is TGTACCAGCAGCCCCAAAGGGTCTAGCGGGGGATACCAAGAGACCCAGTACTTC.